This TCR beta chain was sequenced in a study of neurological immune-mediated disorders. TCRdb independently ran MiXCR on the 5' RACE reads; one entry per CDR3 protein. Counted here are roughly 80,000 distinct CDR3 sequences, approximately 5.8% occurring once; the ten biggest clones make up roughly 7.9%. Time point given: longitudinal time-point 2. The ends were cut back, 0 bases at V and 5 bases at J, with 17 bases in the middle. The germline V gene has CDR1 SGHRS and CDR2 YFSETQ. This CDR3 comprises 16 residues. Sequencing used PBMCs. This sequence originates from a woman aged 60 to 75 with multiple sclerosis. The chain combines TRBV5-1 with TRBJ2-5; no definite D call. CDR3 amino acids: CASSLEVSTLRETQYF. The CDR3 region has the DNA TGCGCCAGCAGCTTGGAGGTGTCTACCCTCAGGGAGACCCAGTACTTC. The variable domain in full, with the rest retrieved from reference TRBV5-1 and TRBJ2-5, is KAGVTQTPRYLIKTRGQQVTLSCSPISGHRSVSWYQQTPGQGLQFLFEYFSETQRNKGNFPGRFSGRQFSNSRSEMNVSTLELGDSALYLCASSLEVSTLRETQYFGPGTRLLVL.